This TCR beta chain was recorded in a study of cytomegalovirus exposure and HLA in healthy donors. The wider study: One earlier analysis, a look at 200 million or so T cells, found some 120 million unique TCR beta sequences.

This CDR3 comprises 15 residues. Trimming took 5 bases from V and 5 from J, leaving 15 bases between them. CDR1 and CDR2 from the germline V gene are MNHEY and SMNVEV (reference sequence). Primers: 60 Vbeta forward and 13 Jbeta reverse. TCRdb keeps only in-frame clones here, not all; method: immunoSEQ multiplex PCR. The sample yields around 160,000 clones, around 86% seen once. This TCR came from a man aged 50-60 years in good health and CMV-seropositive. Sequenced: PBMCs. This chain connects TRBV27 to TRBJ2-2; D is possibly TRBD2 (6 bases). The CDR3 here is CASSLGTAGTGELFF. The CDR3 nucleotides read TGTGCCAGCAGTCTCGGGACGGCGGGGACCGGGGAGCTGTTTTTT.